This T cell receptor (beta chain) emerged from a study of CD8+ T cells in alopecia areata. V lost 4 bases and J lost 2, with 8 bases in between. The CDR3 has 12 residues. CDR1 is SQVTM and CDR2 is ANQGSEA in the germline V gene. This clone has just a few counts. Other DNA sequences from this sample encode an identical CDR3 as well. RNA extraction and reverse transcription yielded cDNA as sequencing template. Assay: immunoSEQ multiplex PCR; the TCRdb copy retains only in-frame clones and omits some. Of around 100,000 clones in the sample, around 60% were seen once. This chain links TRBV29-1 with TRBJ2-5; possible D gene TRBD1, 6 bases. Input material: CD4+ T cells sorted from blood. The receptor's source is a human donor in good health. In DNA form, the CDR3 reads TGCAGCGTTGGACAGGATCAAGAGACCCAGTACTTC. Translating gives CSVGQDQETQYF.